This TCR beta chain was captured in a study of T cells expressing NK-cell markers. TCRdb re-called the 5' RACE reads and shows each CDR3 protein once, DNA omitted. In total, the table holds about 460,000 distinct CDR3 sequences. Sequencing used blood T cells: a sorted CD56 or NKG2C T cell subset, CD4+ or CD8+ T cells, or bulk PBMC T cells (not recorded which). This TCR derives from a woman between 45 and 60 years old in good health.

The CDR3 sequence is CASQAATNEKLFF. J is TRBJ1-4 and V is TRBV10-3. Germline CDR1 ENHRY, CDR2 SYGVKD. This CDR3 comprises 13 residues.